This TCR beta chain was retrieved from a study of breast tumors, draining lymph nodes, adjacent tissues listed by TCRdb under 2016. For the wider study: TCR beta repertoires were compared across tumor, adjacent nontumor tissue and axillary lymph nodes obtained from breast cancer patients. The study aimed to assess the relationships and possible T-cell exchange between tumor, surrounding tissue and draining lymph node repertoires in human breast cancer.

The cysteine opens and the phenylalanine closes a CDR3 of 12 amino acids. Solely the CDR3 DNA is kept, with 36 bases framed from the first base. The germline V gene (reference sequence) gives CDR1 as DFQATT and CDR2 as SNEGSKA. This clonotype was detected ten times or more. Its antigen is not yet known. This could be a read error, since a much larger clone is one nucleotide away. The sample was run on an Illumina HiSeq 2000. TCR beta chain libraries were generated by multiplex PCR amplification. The amplified TCR beta chain products were analyzed by high-throughput sequencing. TCRdb passed the public sequencing reads through fastp at Q25 and MiXCR, retaining productive beta sequences. Here each entry gathers all rows of one CDR3 protein and keeps the most common genes and DNA. This sample holds roughly 110,000 distinct CDR3 sequences; 30% were observed only once. The ten top clones hold approximately 5.4% of the sample.

Broader findings and caveats from the paper: In luminal-like breast cancer, tumor and nontumor tissue repertoires resembled each other significantly more than in basal-like breast cancer. T-cell repertoire diversity in tumors was found to be lower than in lymph nodes but higher than in nontumor tissue, and preferential V and J gene usage was observed. The data were judged consistent with most tumor T cells deriving from the lymph node and then expanding within tumor tissue. The conclusion that tumor T cells originate in lymph nodes was framed as consistent with a hypothesis rather than directly demonstrated.

The axillary draining lymph nodes of breast cancer patients were the source of the lymph node samples. The rearranged segments are TRBV20-1 and TRBJ2-5, with the D gene call left open. The TCR comes from a female donor with breast cancer. Some clones in this sample may be carry-over from other donors' samples. Source material: axillary lymph node tissue. For the CDR3, the sequence is CSARGGGETPYF. The bases are TGCAGTGCTAGGGGCGGTGGAGAGACCCCGTACTTC.